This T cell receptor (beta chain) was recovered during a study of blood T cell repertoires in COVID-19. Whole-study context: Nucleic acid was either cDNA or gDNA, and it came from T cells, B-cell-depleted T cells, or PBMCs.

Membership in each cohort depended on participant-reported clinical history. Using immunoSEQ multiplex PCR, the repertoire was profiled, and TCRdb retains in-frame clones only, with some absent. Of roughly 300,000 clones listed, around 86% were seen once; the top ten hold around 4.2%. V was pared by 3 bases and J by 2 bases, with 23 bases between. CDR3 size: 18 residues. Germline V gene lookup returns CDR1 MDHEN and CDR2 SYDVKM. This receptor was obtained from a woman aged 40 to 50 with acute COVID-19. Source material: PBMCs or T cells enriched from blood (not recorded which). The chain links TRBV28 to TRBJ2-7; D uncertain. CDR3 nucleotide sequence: TGTGCCAGCAGTTTTATCTTGGTCTACCCTGAGAAAACCTACGAGCAGTACTTC. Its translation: CASSFILVYPEKTYEQYF.